The 9 T cell receptor beta chains reported below all come from one sample, sequenced in a study of Ad26.COV2.S vaccination and SARS-CoV-2 variants. Treatment defined: some 20 received Ad26.COV2.S at low or high dose, single or two shots; several received placebo; per-sample allocation not given. It was on day 63 after the first vaccine or placebo injection that samples were taken. This table comes from immunoSEQ multiplex PCR, and its TCRdb copy is limited to in-frame clones, with some not included. The table has about 350,000 clones, about 88% seen once. Source: peripheral blood, taken in a trial of Ad26.COV2.S vaccine versus placebo. These receptors were obtained from a person aged 18-65 years who received the Ad26.COV2.S COVID-19 vaccine or a placebo.

The rearrangement uses TRBV21-1 and TRBJ1-1. TRBV21-1 is a pseudogene locus. The CDR3 is 13 residues long. The CDR3 loop reads CASSRGLNTEAFF. As DNA, the CDR3 is TGTGCCAGCAGCAGGGGACTTAACACTGAAGCTTTCTTT.

This sequence joins TRBV28 and TRBJ2-2; 8 bases align to TRBD2. V dropped 7 bases and J dropped 5; count of bases not matched to a gene: 6. The germline V gene encodes CDR1 MDHEN and CDR2 SYDVKM. The CDR3 is 14 amino acids. The CDR3 bases are TGTGCCAGCACCAGAAGCGGGGGAACCGGGGAGCTGTTTTTT. Translating gives CASTRSGGTGELFF. Full variable domain (outside the CDR3, taken from reference TRBV28 and TRBJ2-2): DVKVTQSSRYLVKRTGEKVFLECVQDMDHENMFWYRQDPGLGLRLIYFSYDVKMKEKGDIPEGYSVSREKKERFSLILESASTNQTSMYLCASTRSGGTGELFFGEGSRLTVL.

The chain recombines TRBV24-1 with TRBJ2-2, with 11 bases lining up with TRBD2. Germline loops: CDR1 KGHDR, CDR2 SFDVKD. V shed 4 bases and J 4 bases; nucleotides not matched to a gene: 7. This CDR3 spans 17 amino acids. CDR3 sequence (DNA): TGTGCCACCAGTGACCATAGCGGGAGGGGCGGCACCGGGGAGCTGTTTTTT. Translating it yields CATSDHSGRGGTGELFF.

This clone was seen a handful of times. The chain has TRBV19 and TRBJ2-1, with 14 nucleotides matching TRBD2. J gave up 8 bases and V 8 bases, and 8 bases lay outside the gene matches. Germline V gene data show CDR1 as LNHDA and CDR2 as SQIVND (reference sequence). The CDR3 is made up of 15 amino acids. CDR3 bases: TGTGCCAGTCGCCCCGGGACTAGCGGGAGATATGAGCAGTTCTTC. This encodes CASRPGTSGRYEQFF.

The chain combines TRBV4-3 with TRBJ2-2; possible D gene TRBD2, 6 bases. CDR3 length: 17 residues. Trimming cost V 0 bases and J 3 bases, with 14 bases left between them. The germline V gene encodes CDR1 LGHNA and CDR2 YSLEER. The CDR3 nucleotides are TGCGCCAGCAGCCAAGAAGCCGGGAGAAGATACACCGGGGAGCTGTTTTTT. Amino acid sequence: CASSQEAGRRYTGELFF.

V gene TRBV7-2 combines with J gene TRBJ2-2, with 7 bases identical to TRBD1. Per the germline V gene, CDR1 is SGHTA and CDR2 is FQGNSA. The CDR3 totals 15 residues. With V trimmed by 5 bases and J by 2 bases, 5 bases remained unmatched. The CDR3 region is CASSKGDRNTGELFF. CDR3 coding DNA: TGTGCCAGCAGCAAGGGGGACAGAAACACCGGGGAGCTGTTTTTT.

The rearrangement uses TRBV2 and TRBJ2-2; TRBD1 might be the D (6 bases). V was clipped by 8 bases and J by 7 bases, with 11 bases between them. There are 12 residues in the CDR3. Germline lookup yields CDR1 SNHLY and CDR2 FYNNEI. CDR3: CASSPGVGELFF. The CDR3 DNA reads as TGTGCCAGCTCTCCAGGGGTCGGGGAGCTGTTTTTT. The entire variable domain, with the rest obtained from reference TRBV2 and TRBJ2-2, is as follows: EPEVTQTPSHQVTQMGQEVILRCVPISNHLYFYWYRQILGQKVEFLVSFYNNEISEKSEIFDDQFSVERPDGSNFTLKIRSTKLEDSAMYFCASSPGVGELFFGEGSRLTVL.

V and J are TRBV30 and TRBJ2-7; 10 nucleotides match TRBD1. J lost 5 bases, V lost 4 bases, and 14 bases had no gene match. Germline V gene sequence: CDR1 GTSNPN, CDR2 SVGIG (reference sequence). CDR3 length: 16 residues. CDR3 coding DNA: TGTGCCTGGACCCAAGGAGGGACAGGGGTGAGAAACGAGCAGTACTTC. This sequence encodes CAWTQGGTGVRNEQYF.

V gene TRBV6-2 or TRBV6-3 combines with J gene TRBJ1-1; D is undetermined. Trimming removed 3 bases from V and 5 bases from J, with 10 bases in between. The CDR3 has 13 amino acids. From germline, CDR1 is MNHEY and CDR2 SVGEGT. CDR3 nucleotides: TGTGCCAGCAGTTATTCCTGGTGGACTGAAGCTTTCTTT. The encoded protein is CASSYSWWTEAFF.